Sequencing of this T cell receptor beta chain was carried out in a study of tumor-infiltrating lymphocytes in primary liver carcinoma. The overall study: Every sample contained roughly 3.65 to 7.13 million productive TCRbeta reads, and these numbers were similar from one tissue type to another. Study-level results: Lesser overlap characterized tumor-adjacent and tumor-blood pairs relative to tumor region pairs. Merely about 7.5-24% of top clones occurred in all five tumor regions.

This clonotype was seen repeatedly, ten times or more. The antigen remains unidentified. The investigators made TCR beta cDNA from 500 ng total RNA, using a constant-region primer. Three nested multiplex PCR rounds of slightly modified ARM-PCR generated TCR beta libraries. Researchers ran the first two PCR rounds for roughly 10 cycles each with TRBV1-TRBV30 forward primers and a C-beta reverse primer. Via MiXCR, TCRdb re-called the multiplex PCR reads, giving one row per CDR3 protein. The sample shows fewer than 110,000 distinct CDR3 sequences, 55% to 80% of them seen only once. From germline, CDR1 is SGHNT and CDR2 YYREEE (reference sequence). CDR3 length: 15 residues. After removal of 4 bases from V and 3 bases from J, the junction contained 4 bases not matched to a gene. Unsorted bulk tissue (20-30 mg) underwent RNA and DNA co-extraction. The proportion of viable tumor cells exceeded 85% in every tumor sample.

The sample was liver tumor tissue from sampling region 2. Subset noted: tumor region T2, inferior pole. This chain connects TRBV5-4 to TRBJ2-5; 12 bases align to TRBD2. The origin of this receptor is a woman aged 55-70 years with primary liver carcinoma and hepatitis B virus infection. In DNA, the CDR3 is TGTGCCAGCAGCGGCCGACTAGCGGGAGAAGAGACCCAGTACTTC. Its translation: CASSGRLAGEETQYF.